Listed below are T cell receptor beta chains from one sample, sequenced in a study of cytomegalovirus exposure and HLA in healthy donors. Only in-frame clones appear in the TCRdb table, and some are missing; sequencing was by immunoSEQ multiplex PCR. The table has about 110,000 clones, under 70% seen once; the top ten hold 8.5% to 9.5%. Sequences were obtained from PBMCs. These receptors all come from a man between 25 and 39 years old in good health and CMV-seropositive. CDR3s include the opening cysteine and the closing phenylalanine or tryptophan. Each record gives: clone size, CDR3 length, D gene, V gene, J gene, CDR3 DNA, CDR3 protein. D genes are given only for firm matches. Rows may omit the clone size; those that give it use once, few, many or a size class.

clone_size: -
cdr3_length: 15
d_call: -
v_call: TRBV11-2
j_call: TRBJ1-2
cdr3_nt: TGTGCCAGCAGCCATAACCCGGGAGGGGCCCCTGGCTACACCTTC
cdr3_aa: CASSHNPGGAPGYTF

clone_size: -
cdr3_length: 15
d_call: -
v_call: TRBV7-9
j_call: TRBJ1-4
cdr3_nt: TGTGCCAGCAGCTTAGGCGGGGGGACGAATGAAAAACTGTTTTTT
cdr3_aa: CASSLGGGTNEKLFF

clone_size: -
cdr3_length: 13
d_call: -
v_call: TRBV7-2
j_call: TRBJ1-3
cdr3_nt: TGTGCCAGCCAGCAGCGAGTCGGAAACACCATATATTTT
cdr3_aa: CASQQRVGNTIYF

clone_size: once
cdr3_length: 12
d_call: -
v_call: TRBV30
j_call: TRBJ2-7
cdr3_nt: TGTGCCTGGAGGGACACCGACTACGAGCAGTACTTC
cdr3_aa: CAWRDTDYEQYF

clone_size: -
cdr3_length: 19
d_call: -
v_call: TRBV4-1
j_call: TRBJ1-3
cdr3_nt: TGCGCCAGCAGCCAAGATAGTAGTATCGTGGGGGGTGGGGAAAACACCATATATTTT
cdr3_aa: CASSQDSSIVGGGENTIYF

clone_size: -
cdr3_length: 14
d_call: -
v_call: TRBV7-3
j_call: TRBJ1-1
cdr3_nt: TGTGCCAGCAGGATTGAAGGGGCGAGAACTGAAGCTTTCTTT
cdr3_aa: CASRIEGARTEAFF

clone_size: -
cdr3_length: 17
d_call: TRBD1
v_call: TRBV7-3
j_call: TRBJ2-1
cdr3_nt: TGTGCCAGCAGCTTTGGTCCCCCGGGACAGGCCAAAAATGAGCAGTTCTTC
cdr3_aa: CASSFGPPGQAKNEQFF

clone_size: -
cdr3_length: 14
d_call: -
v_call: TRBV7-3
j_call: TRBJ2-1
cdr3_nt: TGTGCCAGCAGCCCCGGGGGCTCCTACAATGAGCAGTTCTTC
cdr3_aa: CASSPGGSYNEQFF

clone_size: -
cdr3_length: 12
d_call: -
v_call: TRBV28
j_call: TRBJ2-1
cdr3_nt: TGTGCCAGCAGTCCAGGATACAATGAGCAGTTCTTC
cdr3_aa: CASSPGYNEQFF

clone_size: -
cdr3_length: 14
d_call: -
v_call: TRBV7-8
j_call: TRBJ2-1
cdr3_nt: TGTGCCAGCAGCTTAGCTCCCTGGGGGGATGAGCAGTTCTTC
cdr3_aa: CASSLAPWGDEQFF

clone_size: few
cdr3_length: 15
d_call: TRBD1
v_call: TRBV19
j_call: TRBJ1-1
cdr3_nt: TGTGCCAGTAATAGGCAGGGGGCATTGGGCACTGAAGCTTTCTTT
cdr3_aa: CASNRQGALGTEAFF

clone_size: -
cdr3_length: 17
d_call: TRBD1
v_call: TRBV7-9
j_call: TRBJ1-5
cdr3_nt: TGTGCCAGCAGCCTCCTCTCCGGGACAGGGGCGGCTCAGCCCCAGCATTTT
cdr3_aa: CASSLLSGTGAAQPQHF

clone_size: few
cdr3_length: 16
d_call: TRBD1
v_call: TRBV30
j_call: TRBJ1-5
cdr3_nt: TGTGCCTGGAGTCTACAGGGGGAGGGTAGCAATCAGCCCCAGCATTTT
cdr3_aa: CAWSLQGEGSNQPQHF

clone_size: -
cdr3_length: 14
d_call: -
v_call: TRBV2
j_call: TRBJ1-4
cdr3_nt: TGTGCCAGCAGTGAAAACAGGATTAATGAAAAACTGTTTTTT
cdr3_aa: CASSENRINEKLFF

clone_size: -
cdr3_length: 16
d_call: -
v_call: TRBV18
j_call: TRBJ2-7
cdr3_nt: TGTGCCAGCTCACCACGAACAGGGGGGGGCTCCTACGAGCAGTACTTC
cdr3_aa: CASSPRTGGGSYEQYF

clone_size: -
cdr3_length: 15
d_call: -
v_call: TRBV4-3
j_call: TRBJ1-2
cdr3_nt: TGCGCCAGCAGCCAAGCAGGCCCGTCCCCATACGGCTACACCTTC
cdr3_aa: CASSQAGPSPYGYTF

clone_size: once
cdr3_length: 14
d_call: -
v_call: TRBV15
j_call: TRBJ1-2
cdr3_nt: TGTGCCACCAGCGGGACGAGGGAGGACTATGGCTACACCTTC
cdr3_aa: CATSGTREDYGYTF

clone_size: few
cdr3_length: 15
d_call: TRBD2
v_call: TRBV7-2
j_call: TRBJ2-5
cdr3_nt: TGTGCCAGCAGCCTGACCGGGAGGGCGGGTGAGACCCAGTACTTC
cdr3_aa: CASSLTGRAGETQYF

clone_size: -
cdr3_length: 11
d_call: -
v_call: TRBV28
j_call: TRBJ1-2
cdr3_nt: TGTGCCAGCAGTTCGGACTATGGCTACACCTTC
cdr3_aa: CASSSDYGYTF

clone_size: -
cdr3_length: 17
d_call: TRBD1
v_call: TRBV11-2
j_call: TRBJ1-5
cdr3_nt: TGTGCCAGCAGCTTAGGGGACAGGGGGATAAGCAATCAGCCCCAGCATTTT
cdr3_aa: CASSLGDRGISNQPQHF

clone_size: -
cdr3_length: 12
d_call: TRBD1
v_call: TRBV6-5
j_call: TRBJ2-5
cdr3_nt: TGTGCCAGCCGGACAGGGCAAGAGACCCAGTACTTC
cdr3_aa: CASRTGQETQYF

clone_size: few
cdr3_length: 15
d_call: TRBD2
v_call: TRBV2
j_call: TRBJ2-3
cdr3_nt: TGTGCCAGCAAGAATGGGGCGGGGGGCACAGATACGCAGTATTTT
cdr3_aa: CASKNGAGGTDTQYF

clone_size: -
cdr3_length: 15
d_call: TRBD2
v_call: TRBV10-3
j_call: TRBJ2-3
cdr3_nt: TGTGCCATCAGTGAGAGCGGGAGGGCGGCAGATACGCAGTATTTT
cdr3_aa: CAISESGRAADTQYF

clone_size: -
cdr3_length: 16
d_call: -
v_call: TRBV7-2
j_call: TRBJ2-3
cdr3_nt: TGTGCCAGCAGCTACCCGTTGATAGCGGACACAGATACGCAGTATTTT
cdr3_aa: CASSYPLIADTDTQYF

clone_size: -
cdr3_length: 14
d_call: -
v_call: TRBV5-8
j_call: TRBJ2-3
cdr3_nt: TGTGCCAGCAGCTTGCAGGTGCTTGTGGATACGCAGTATTTT
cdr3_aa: CASSLQVLVDTQYF

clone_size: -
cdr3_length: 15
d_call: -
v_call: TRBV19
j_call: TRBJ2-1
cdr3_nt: TGTGCCAGTAGTCTTCCGGGACTCCCGGGAAATGAGCAGTTCTTC
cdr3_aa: CASSLPGLPGNEQFF

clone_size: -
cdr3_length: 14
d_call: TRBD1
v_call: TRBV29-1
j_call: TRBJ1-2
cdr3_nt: TGCAGCGTTGAAGACGTGACAGGGTACTATGGCTACACCTTC
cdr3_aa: CSVEDVTGYYGYTF

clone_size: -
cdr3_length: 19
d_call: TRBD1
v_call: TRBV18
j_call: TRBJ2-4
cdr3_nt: TGTGCCAGCTCACCTCGGACAGGGGCCAATATACTAGCCAAAAACAGTCAGTACTTC
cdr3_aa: CASSPRTGANILAKNSQYF

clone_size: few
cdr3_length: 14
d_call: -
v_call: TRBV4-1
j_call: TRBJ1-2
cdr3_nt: TGCGCCAGCAGCCAATTGTCACGGAACTATGGCTACACCTTC
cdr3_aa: CASSQLSRNYGYTF